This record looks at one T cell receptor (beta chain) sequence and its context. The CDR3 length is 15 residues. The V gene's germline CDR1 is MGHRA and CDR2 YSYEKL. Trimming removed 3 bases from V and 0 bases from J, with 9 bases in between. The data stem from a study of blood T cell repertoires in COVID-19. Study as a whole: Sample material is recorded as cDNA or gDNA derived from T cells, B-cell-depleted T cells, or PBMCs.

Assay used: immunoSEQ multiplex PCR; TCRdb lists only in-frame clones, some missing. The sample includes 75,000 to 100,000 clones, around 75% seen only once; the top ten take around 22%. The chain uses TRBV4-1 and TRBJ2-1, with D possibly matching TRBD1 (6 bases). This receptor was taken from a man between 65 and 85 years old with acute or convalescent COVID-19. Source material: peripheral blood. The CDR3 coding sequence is TGCGCCAGCAGCCAGGGGGACACCTCCTACAATGAGCAGTTCTTC. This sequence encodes CASSQGDTSYNEQFF.